The sample holds many counts of the clone carrying this T cell receptor (beta chain). Its antigen remains unidentified. The PCR made use of 60 Vbeta and 13 Jbeta primers. Sequencing used immunoSEQ multiplex PCR; TCRdb keeps in-frame clones, though not all of them. The top ten clones hold around 10% of a sample with 75,000 to 90,000 clones, 72% of them seen once. The CDR3 is 14 amino acids. The germline gives CDR1 SGHDT, CDR2 YYEEEE. The V end was cut by 4 bases, the J end by 1 base, with 10 bases between. The data were obtained in a study of cytomegalovirus exposure and HLA in healthy donors. Study information: Prior work identified roughly 120 million unique TCR beta sequences in 150 million to 200 million T cells. Whole-study findings and limits: Among CMV-associated TCR beta chains, most appeared HLA-restricted in a later analysis. In a later analysis, common viral pathogens appeared linked to several of the most significant clusters. Because they were indistinguishable, some V segments, including TRBV6-2 and TRBV6-3, were excluded.

The chain is built from TRBV5-6 and TRBJ2-3; unclear D gene. The TCR sequence derives from a woman aged 40 to 55 in good health and CMV-seropositive. Input material: PBMCs. CDR3 amino acids: CASSPSLRTDTQYF. The CDR3 DNA is TGTGCCAGCAGCCCGTCTCTTCGCACAGATACGCAGTATTTT.